The 22 T cell receptor beta chains presented below share a single source sample, sequenced in a study of Ad26.COV2.S vaccination and SARS-CoV-2 variants. Sample treatment: around 19 received Ad26.COV2.S at low or high dose, single or two shots; 5 received placebo; per-sample allocation not given. On day 63 after the first injection, vaccine and placebo recipients gave samples. The data were produced by immunoSEQ multiplex PCR, yet TCRdb's version contains in-frame clones alone and is incomplete. In the table there are about 350,000 clones, 80% to 90% of which are singletons. Specimen: peripheral blood, collected in a trial of Ad26.COV2.S vaccine versus placebo. The origin of the receptors is a person between 18 and 65 years old who received the Ad26.COV2.S COVID-19 vaccine or a placebo.

This chain joins TRBV7-3 and TRBJ2-1; D remains unclear. Germline V gene lookup returns CDR1 SGHTA and CDR2 FQGTGA. Trimming left V 3 bases short and J 4 bases short, with 7 bases between. The CDR3 runs 13 residues. CDR3 amino acids: CASSLSVYNEQFF. The CDR3 region has the DNA TGTGCCAGCAGCTTGTCAGTTTACAATGAGCAGTTCTTC. Looking up the rest from reference TRBV7-3 and TRBJ2-1 gives the full variable domain: GAGVSQTPSNKVTEKGKYVELRCDPISGHTALYWYRQSLGQGPEFLIYFQGTGAADDSGLPNDRFFAVRPEGSVSTLKIQRTERGDSAVYLCASSLSVYNEQFFGPGTRLTVL.

The chain recombines TRBV19 with TRBJ2-1; D is possibly TRBD1 (5 bases). Trimming took off 5 bases at V and 8 bases at J, with 10 bases between the two ends. CDR1 LNHDA and CDR2 SQIVND come from the germline V gene (reference sequence). CDR3 length equals 12 residues. CDR3 residues: CASSSWGDEQFF. Here the CDR3 DNA reads TGTGCCAGTAGTTCCTGGGGCGATGAGCAGTTCTTC.

The chain combines TRBV5-1 with TRBJ1-5; TRBD1 matches at 7 bases. Germline CDR1 reads SGHRS; CDR2 reads YFSETQ. V dropped 0 bases and J dropped 7; count of bases not matched to a gene: 4. CDR3 length equals 14 residues. The DNA of the CDR3 is TGCGCCAGCAGCTTGGGGGACAGAACCCAGCCCCAGCATTTT. It encodes CASSLGDRTQPQHF.

The J gene is TRBJ2-7, the V gene TRBV7-2; 7 bases fit TRBD1. The CDR3 has 13 residues. Losses at the gene ends were 1 base for V and 6 bases for J; bases not matched to a gene: 3. The germline V gene encodes CDR1 SGHTA and CDR2 FQGNSA. The CDR3 coding sequence is TGTGCCAGCAGCTTAGAGACAGGGTCCGAGCAGTACTTC. As protein: CASSLETGSEQYF.

The CDR3 is CASSSPLEGGTQYF. CDR3 coding DNA: TGTGCCAGCAGCTCTCCCTTAGAGGGGGGGACCCAGTACTTC. V is TRBV11-3 and J is TRBJ2-5; TRBD1 or TRBD2 may be the D gene (6 bases each). V shed 4 bases and J shed 7 bases, with 16 bases lying between them. Germline assignment: CDR1 SGHNT and CDR2 YENEEA. The CDR3 has 14 residues.

The chain carries TRBV28 and TRBJ1-6; 9 bases align to TRBD1. This CDR3 has 15 amino acids. J gave up 10 bases and V 7 bases, and 11 bases lay outside the gene matches. The germline CDR1 and CDR2 sequences are MDHEN and SYDVKM. The CDR3 DNA reads TGTGCCAGCAATCTTGGGGACAGGGAAAGGTCACCCCTCCACTTT. Protein sequence: CASNLGDRERSPLHF.

V is TRBV12-3 or TRBV12-4 and J is TRBJ2-6; D remains ambiguous. V was clipped by 0 bases and J by 3 bases, with 0 bases between them. The CDR3 is 13 residues long. CDR3 region: CASSLAGANVLTF. As DNA, the CDR3 is TGTGCCAGCAGTTTAGCTGGGGCCAACGTCCTGACTTTC.

J is TRBJ2-6 and V is TRBV5-8; 9 nucleotides match TRBD1. The CDR3 is 19 residues long. J was trimmed by 0 bases and V by 4 bases; bases with no gene match: 11. Germline V gene sequence: CDR1 SGHTS, CDR2 YDEGEE. CDR3 nucleotides: TGTGCCAGCAGCCCGGACAGGGGAGGCCTAGACTCTGGGGCCAACGTCCTGACTTTC. Encoded protein: CASSPDRGGLDSGANVLTF.

V and J are TRBV7-2 and TRBJ2-2, with a tentative D call TRBD2 (6 bases). V was pared by 3 bases and J by 5 bases, with 16 bases between. CDR3 size: 16 residues. Per germline, CDR1 SGHTA and CDR2 FQGNSA. The CDR3 nucleotides read TGTGCCAGCAGCTTGATTTCCGGGGGTAGGACCGGGGAGCTGTTTTTT. This translates into CASSLISGGRTGELFF.

The V and J genes are TRBV18 and TRBJ2-7; 12 bases are shared with TRBD2. The CDR3 is made up of 18 amino acids. CDR1 and CDR2 from the germline V gene are KGHSH and LQKENI. Trimming removed 0 bases from V and 5 bases from J; junction bases left unmatched: 11. CDR3 sequence: CASSPPRLAGAPWNEQYF. The CDR3 bases are TGTGCCAGCTCACCACCTAGACTAGCGGGAGCGCCTTGGAACGAGCAGTACTTC.

The rearrangement links TRBV28 to TRBJ2-3, with 10 bases that match TRBD2. The CDR3 covers 16 residues. Germline V gene lookup returns CDR1 MDHEN and CDR2 SYDVKM. V shed 10 bases, J shed 2 bases, and the junction held 12 bases outside the gene matches. CDR3: CATPWVAGGITDTQYF. Here the CDR3 DNA reads TGTGCCACCCCTTGGGTAGCGGGGGGCATCACAGATACGCAGTATTTT.

This chain uses TRBV7-9 with TRBJ1-1; 9 bases line up with TRBD1. This CDR3 contains 14 residues. The germline CDR1 and CDR2 sequences are SEHNR and FQNEAQ (reference sequence). V was clipped by 5 bases and J by 4 bases; unmatched bases: 5. The CDR3: CASSPGQGTTEAFF. CDR3 DNA sequence: TGTGCCAGCAGCCCCGGACAGGGGACCACTGAAGCTTTCTTT.

Only one count was recorded for this clone. The gene calls are TRBV12-3 or TRBV12-4 and TRBJ1-2; maybe TRBD1 (5 bases). The CDR3 runs 13 residues. Trimming pared 0 bases from V and 8 bases from J, leaving 10 bases between. CDR3 sequence: CASSLAQGRGYTF. For the CDR3, the DNA is TGTGCCAGCAGTTTAGCCCAGGGCCGGGGCTACACCTTC.

J is TRBJ1-2 and V is TRBV7-9; TRBD1 matches at 11 bases. This CDR3 region has 15 residues. Unmatched junction bases numbered 5, after V lost 5 bases and J lost 3 bases. The V gene's germline CDR1 is SEHNR and CDR2 FQNEAQ (reference sequence). CDR3 loop: CASSAPGQGDYGYTF. The CDR3 nucleotides are TGTGCCAGCAGCGCCCCGGGACAGGGGGACTATGGCTACACCTTC.

Concerning this clone: Distinct nucleotide sequences in the sample also encode this CDR3. The V gene is TRBV20-1, the J gene TRBJ1-2; D possibly corresponds to TRBD1 (5 bases). The CDR3 is 11 amino acids. CDR1 is DFQATT, CDR2 SNEGSKA, per germline (reference sequence). The ends were cut back, 6 bases at V and 8 bases at J, with 13 bases in the middle. The CDR3 spells CSARTGGGYTF. For the CDR3, the DNA is TGCAGTGCCAGAACAGGCGGAGGCTACACCTTC.

The genes are TRBV6-5 and TRBJ2-7, with 8 bases matching TRBD1. Germline values: CDR1 MNHEY, CDR2 SVGAGI. CDR3 length equals 15 residues. The junction had 7 bases not matched to a gene; V was cut back by 6 bases and J by 0 bases. CDR3 coding DNA: TGTGCCAGCAGGGACTTGACAGGGGTCTCCTACGAGCAGTACTTC. Translation gives CASRDLTGVSYEQYF.

This clone is a singleton in its sample. The rearrangement uses TRBV6-5 and TRBJ2-2; TRBD2 agrees at 8 bases. The CDR3 sequence is 15 residues long. CDR1 MNHEY and CDR2 SVGAGI come from the germline V gene. Trimming at V came to 2 bases and at J to 2 bases, leaving 1 base not matched to a gene. This CDR3 reads CASSYAGGNTGELFF. DNA for the CDR3: TGTGCCAGCAGTTACGCGGGGGGCAACACCGGGGAGCTGTTTTTT.

The rearrangement links TRBV7-2 to TRBJ2-5; a possible D gene is TRBD1 (5 bases). Germline values: CDR1 SGHTA, CDR2 FQGNSA. The CDR3 is made up of 15 amino acids. The V end was cut by 0 bases, the J end by 2 bases, with 10 bases between. The chain's CDR3 is CASSLAQGVQETQYF. The CDR3 DNA is TGTGCCAGCAGCTTAGCGCAAGGGGTTCAAGAGACCCAGTACTTC.

The V call is TRBV28, the J call TRBJ1-2; a weak D match, TRBD1 (5 bases). The CDR3 contains 15 residues. Trimming removed 5 bases from V and 4 bases from J, with 17 bases in between. The germline gives CDR1 MDHEN, CDR2 SYDVKM. The CDR3 sequence is CASSISPEGSYGYTF. DNA of the CDR3: TGTGCCAGCAGTATATCCCCCGAGGGGAGCTATGGCTACACCTTC.

The chain links TRBV25-1 to TRBJ2-2; D might be TRBD1 (6 bases). Deletions cut 8 bases from V and 0 bases from J, with 16 bases between. Germline V gene data show CDR1 as MGHDK and CDR2 as SYGVNS. This CDR3 is built from 16 residues. The CDR3 nucleotides are TGTGCCAGCTCGGCCACAGGGCTCCCGAACACCGGGGAGCTGTTTTTT. It codes for CASSATGLPNTGELFF.

V and J are TRBV28 and TRBJ1-2; possibly TRBD1 for D (6 bases). The V end was cut by 6 bases, the J end by 2 bases, with 19 bases between. The germline gives CDR1 MDHEN, CDR2 SYDVKM. CDR3 size: 16 residues. CDR3 sequence: CASSLPHRVTNYGYTF. DNA for the CDR3: TGTGCCAGCAGCCTGCCCCACAGGGTAACAAACTATGGCTACACCTTC.

The gene calls are TRBV7-9 and TRBJ1-1; TRBD1 is a possible D gene (5 bases). The V gene's germline CDR1 is SEHNR and CDR2 FQNEAQ (reference sequence). The CDR3 extends over 15 amino acids. The ends were cut back, 1 base at V and 2 bases at J, with 11 bases in the middle. This CDR3 reads CASSLGLTGNTEAFF. The CDR3 DNA reads as TGTGCCAGCAGCTTAGGGCTAACAGGAAACACTGAAGCTTTCTTT. Drawing the rest from reference TRBV7-9 and TRBJ1-1, the complete variable domain is DTGVSQNPRHKITKRGQNVTFRCDPISEHNRLYWYRQTLGQGPEFLTYFQNEAQLEKSRLLSDRFSAERPKGSFSTLEIQRTEQGDSAMYLCASSLGLTGNTEAFFGQGTRLTVV.